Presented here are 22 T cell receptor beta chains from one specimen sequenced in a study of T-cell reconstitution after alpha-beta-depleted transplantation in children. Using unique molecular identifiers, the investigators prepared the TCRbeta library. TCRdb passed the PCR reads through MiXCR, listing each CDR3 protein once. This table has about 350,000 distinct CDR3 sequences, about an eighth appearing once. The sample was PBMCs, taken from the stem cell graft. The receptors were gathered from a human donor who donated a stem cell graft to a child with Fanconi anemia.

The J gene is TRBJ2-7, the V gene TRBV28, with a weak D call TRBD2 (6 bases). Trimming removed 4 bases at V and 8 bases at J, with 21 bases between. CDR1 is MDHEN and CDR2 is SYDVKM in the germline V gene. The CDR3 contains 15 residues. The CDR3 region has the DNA TGTGCCAGCAGTTCTCCCAGCCGGGACTTCGAGCAGCAGTACGTC. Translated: CASSSPSRDFEQQYV.

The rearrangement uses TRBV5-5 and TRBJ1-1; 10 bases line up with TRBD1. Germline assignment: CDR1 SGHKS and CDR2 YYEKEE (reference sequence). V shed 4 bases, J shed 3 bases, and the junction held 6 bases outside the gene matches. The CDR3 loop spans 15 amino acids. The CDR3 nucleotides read TGTGCCAGCAGCGGAGACAGGGGGCTATACACTGAAGCTTTCTTT. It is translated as CASSGDRGLYTEAFF.

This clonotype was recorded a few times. CDR3 protein: CASSARDRYQETQYF. DNA of the CDR3: TGTGCCAGCAGCGCTCGTGACAGGTACCAAGAGACCCAGTACTTC. V and J are TRBV7-9 and TRBJ2-5, with TRBD1 as a possible D gene (6 bases). With 5 bases removed from V and 0 bases from J, the gap between germline ends came to 13 bases. The CDR3 contains 15 residues. Looked up from germline, CDR1 is SEHNR and CDR2 is FQNEAQ (reference sequence).

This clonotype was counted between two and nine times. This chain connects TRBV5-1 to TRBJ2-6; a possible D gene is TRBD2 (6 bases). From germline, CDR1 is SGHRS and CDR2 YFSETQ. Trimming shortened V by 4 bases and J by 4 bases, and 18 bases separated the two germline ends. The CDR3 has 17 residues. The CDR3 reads CASSPDPGESGANVLTF. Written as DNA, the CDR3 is TGCGCCAGCAGCCCCGACCCGGGGGAGTCGGGGGCCAACGTCCTGACTTTC. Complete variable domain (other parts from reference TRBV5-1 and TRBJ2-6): KAGVTQTPRYLIKTRGQQVTLSCSPISGHRSVSWYQQTPGQGLQFLFEYFSETQRNKGNFPGRFSGRQFSNSRSEMNVSTLELGDSALYLCASSPDPGESGANVLTFGAGSRLTVL.

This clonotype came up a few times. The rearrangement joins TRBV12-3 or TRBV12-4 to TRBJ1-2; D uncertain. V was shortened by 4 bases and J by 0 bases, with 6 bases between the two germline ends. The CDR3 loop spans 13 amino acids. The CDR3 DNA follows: TGTGCCAGCAGTTATAAGACTAACTATGGCTACACCTTC. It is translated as CASSYKTNYGYTF.

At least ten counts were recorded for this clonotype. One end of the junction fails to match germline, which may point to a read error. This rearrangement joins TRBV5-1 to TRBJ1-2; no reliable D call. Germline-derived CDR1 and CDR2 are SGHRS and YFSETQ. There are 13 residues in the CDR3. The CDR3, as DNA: TGTGCCAGCAGTTTAGGCAGCAACTATGGCTACACCTTC. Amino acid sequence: CASSLGSNYGYTF.

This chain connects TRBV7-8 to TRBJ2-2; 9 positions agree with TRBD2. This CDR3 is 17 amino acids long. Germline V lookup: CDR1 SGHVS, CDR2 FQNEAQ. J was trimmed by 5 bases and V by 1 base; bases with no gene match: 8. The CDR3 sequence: CASSLVGLAGLTGELFF. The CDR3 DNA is TGTGCCAGCAGCTTAGTGGGCCTAGCGGGGTTGACCGGGGAGCTGTTTTTT.

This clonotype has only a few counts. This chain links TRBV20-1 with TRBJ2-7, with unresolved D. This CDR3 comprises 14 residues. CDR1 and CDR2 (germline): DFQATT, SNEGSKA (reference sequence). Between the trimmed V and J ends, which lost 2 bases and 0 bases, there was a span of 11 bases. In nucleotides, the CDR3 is TGCAGTGCTAGACGGTCAGTTAGCTCCTACGAGCAGTACTTC. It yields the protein CSARRSVSSYEQYF.

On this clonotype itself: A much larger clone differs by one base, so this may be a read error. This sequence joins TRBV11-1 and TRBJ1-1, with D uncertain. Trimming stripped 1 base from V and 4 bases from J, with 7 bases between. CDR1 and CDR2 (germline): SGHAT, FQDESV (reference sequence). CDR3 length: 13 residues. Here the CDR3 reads CASSLVMGTEAFF. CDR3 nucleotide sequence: TGTGCCAGCAGCTTAGTTATGGGCACTGAAGCTTTCTTT.

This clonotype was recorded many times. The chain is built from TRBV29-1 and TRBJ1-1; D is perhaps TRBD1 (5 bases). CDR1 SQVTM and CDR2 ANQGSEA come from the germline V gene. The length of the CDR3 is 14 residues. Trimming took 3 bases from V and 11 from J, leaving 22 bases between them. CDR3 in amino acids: CSVEGTQRGRGAFF. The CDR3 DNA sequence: TGCAGCGTTGAGGGGACGCAGAGGGGCCGGGGGGCTTTCTTT.

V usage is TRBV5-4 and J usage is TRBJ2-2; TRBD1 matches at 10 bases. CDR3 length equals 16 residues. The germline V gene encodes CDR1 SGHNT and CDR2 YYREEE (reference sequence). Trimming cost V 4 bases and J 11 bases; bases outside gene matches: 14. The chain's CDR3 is CASSDKTGGAVRELFF. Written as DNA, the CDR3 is TGTGCCAGCAGCGATAAGACAGGGGGCGCAGTCCGAGAGCTGTTTTTT.

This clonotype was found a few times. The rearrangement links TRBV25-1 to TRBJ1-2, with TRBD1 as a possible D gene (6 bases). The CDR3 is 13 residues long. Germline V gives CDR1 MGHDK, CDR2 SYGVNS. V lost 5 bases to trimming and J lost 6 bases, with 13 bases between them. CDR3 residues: CASSRPGGDGYTF. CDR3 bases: TGTGCCAGCAGTCGTCCCGGGGGCGATGGCTACACCTTC.

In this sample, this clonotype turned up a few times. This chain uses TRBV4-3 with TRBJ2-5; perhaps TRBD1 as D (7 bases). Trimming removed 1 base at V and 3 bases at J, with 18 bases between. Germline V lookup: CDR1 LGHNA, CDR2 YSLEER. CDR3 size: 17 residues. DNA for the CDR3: TGCGCCAGCAGCCAAGTGCGAGGAGGGGGCAGTAAAGAGACCCAGTACTTC. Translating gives CASSQVRGGGSKETQYF.

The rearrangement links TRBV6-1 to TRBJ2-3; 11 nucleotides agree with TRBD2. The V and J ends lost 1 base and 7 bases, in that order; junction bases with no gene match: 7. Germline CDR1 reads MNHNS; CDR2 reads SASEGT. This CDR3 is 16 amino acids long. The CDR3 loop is CASSEGLAGGTNTQYF. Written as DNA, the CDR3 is TGTGCCAGCAGTGAAGGTCTAGCGGGGGGCACTAATACGCAGTATTTT.

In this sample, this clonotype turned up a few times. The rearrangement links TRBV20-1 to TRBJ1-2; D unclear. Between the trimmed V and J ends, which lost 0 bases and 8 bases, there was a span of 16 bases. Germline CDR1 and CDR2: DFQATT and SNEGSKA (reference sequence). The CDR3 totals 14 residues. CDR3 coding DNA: TGCAGTGCTAGAGATCCTTCTCTCTCGTGGGGCTACACCTTC. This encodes CSARDPSLSWGYTF.

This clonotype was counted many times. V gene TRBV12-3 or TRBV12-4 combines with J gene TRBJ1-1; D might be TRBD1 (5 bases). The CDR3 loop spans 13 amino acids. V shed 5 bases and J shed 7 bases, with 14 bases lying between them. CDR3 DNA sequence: TGTGCCAGCAGTCTTGGGACCGTCCTTGAAGCTTTCTTT. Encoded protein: CASSLGTVLEAFF.

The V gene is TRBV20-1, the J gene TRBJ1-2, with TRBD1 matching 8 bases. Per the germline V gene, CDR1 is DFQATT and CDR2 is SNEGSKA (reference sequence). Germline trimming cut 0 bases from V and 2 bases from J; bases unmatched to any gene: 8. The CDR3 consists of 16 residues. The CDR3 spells CSARDPGQGSNYGYTF. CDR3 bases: TGCAGTGCTAGAGACCCTGGACAGGGATCGAACTATGGCTACACCTTC.

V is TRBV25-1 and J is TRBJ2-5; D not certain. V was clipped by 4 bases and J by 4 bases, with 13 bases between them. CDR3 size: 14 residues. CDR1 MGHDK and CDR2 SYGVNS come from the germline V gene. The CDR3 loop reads CASSVEGNSETQYF. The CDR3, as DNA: TGTGCCAGCAGTGTCGAAGGAAACTCAGAGACCCAGTACTTC.

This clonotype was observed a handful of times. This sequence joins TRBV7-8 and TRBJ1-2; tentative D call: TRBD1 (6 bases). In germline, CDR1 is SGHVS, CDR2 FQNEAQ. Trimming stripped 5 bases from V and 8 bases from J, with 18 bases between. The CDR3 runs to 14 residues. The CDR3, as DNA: TGTGCCAGCAGCCCCTCAGGGGATCCCTCGGGCTACACCTTC. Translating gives CASSPSGDPSGYTF. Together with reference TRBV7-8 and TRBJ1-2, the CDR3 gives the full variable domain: GAGVSQSPRYKVAKRGQDVALRCDPISGHVSLFWYQQALGQGPEFLTYFQNEAQLDKSGLPSDRFFAERPEGSVSTLKIQRTQQEDSAVYLCASSPSGDPSGYTFGSGTRLTVV.

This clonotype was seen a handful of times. The CDR3 DNA is TGCGCCAGCCGACCCACTTATCGGTCTATGGCCTACAATGAGCAGTTCTTC. Its protein product is CASRPTYRSMAYNEQFF. The chain carries TRBV5-1 and TRBJ2-1; D ambiguous. CDR3 length: 17 amino acids. Germline V gene sequence: CDR1 SGHRS, CDR2 YFSETQ. The V end was cut by 7 bases, the J end by 2 bases, with 22 bases between.

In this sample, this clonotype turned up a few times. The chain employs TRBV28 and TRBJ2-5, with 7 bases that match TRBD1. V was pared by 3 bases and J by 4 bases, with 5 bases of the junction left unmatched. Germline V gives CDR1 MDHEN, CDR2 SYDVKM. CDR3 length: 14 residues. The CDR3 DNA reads TGTGCCAGCAGTTTTCTACAGGGGCGAGAGACCCAGTACTTC. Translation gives CASSFLQGRETQYF.

As DNA, the CDR3 is TGTGCCAGCAGCTCCGGGACGAAAAACATTCAGTACTTC. This codes for CASSSGTKNIQYF. J is TRBJ2-4 and V is TRBV7-9; D might be TRBD1 or TRBD2, each matching 5 bases. V was cut by 4 bases and J by 4 bases, with 8 bases left in between. The CDR3 is made up of 13 amino acids. Germline V CDR1 and CDR2: SEHNR, FQNEAQ (reference sequence).